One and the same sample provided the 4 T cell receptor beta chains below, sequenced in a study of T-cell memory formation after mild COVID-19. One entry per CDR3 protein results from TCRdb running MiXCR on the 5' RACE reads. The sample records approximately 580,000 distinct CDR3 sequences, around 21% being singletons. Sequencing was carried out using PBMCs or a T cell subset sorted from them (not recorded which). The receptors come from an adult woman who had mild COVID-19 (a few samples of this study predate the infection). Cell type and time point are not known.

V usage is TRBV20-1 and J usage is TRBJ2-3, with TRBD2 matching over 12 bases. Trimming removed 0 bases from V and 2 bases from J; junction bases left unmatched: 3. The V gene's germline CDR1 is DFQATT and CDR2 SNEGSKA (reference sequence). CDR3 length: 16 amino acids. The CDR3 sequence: CSARDPSGGDTDTQYF. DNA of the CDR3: TGCAGTGCTAGAGATCCTAGCGGGGGGGACACAGATACGCAGTATTTT.

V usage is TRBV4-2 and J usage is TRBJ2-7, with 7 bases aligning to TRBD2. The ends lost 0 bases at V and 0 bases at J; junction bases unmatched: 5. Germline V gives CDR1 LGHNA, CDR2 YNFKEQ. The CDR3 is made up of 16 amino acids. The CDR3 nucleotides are TGTGCCAGCAGCCAAGAGGCTAGCGGTATCTCCTACGAGCAGTACTTC. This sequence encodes CASSQEASGISYEQYF.

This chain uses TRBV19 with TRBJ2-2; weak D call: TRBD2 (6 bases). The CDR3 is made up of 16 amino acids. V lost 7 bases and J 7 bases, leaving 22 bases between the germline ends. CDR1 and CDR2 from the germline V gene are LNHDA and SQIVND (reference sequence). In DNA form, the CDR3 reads TGTGCCAGTACACCTTATCCGGGACTGAGGGTCGGGGAGCTGTTTTTT. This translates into CASTPYPGLRVGELFF.

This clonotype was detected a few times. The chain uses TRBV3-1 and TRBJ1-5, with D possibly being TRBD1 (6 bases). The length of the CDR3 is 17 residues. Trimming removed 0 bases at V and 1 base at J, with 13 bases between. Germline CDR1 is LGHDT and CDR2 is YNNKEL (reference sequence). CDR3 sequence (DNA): TGTGCCAGCAGCCAAGATAAGGGGGGGCTAAGCAATCAGCCCCAGCATTTT. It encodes CASSQDKGGLSNQPQHF.